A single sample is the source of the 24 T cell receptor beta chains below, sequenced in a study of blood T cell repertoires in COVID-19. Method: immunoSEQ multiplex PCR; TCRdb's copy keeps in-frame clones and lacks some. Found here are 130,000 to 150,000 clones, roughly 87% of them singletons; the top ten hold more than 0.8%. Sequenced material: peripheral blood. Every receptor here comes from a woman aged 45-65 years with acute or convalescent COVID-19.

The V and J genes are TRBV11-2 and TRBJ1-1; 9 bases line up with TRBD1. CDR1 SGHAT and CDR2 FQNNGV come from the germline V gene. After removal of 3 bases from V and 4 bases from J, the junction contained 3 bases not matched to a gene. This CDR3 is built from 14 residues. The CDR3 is CASSFQQGATEAFF. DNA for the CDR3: TGTGCCAGCAGCTTCCAACAGGGGGCCACTGAAGCTTTCTTT.

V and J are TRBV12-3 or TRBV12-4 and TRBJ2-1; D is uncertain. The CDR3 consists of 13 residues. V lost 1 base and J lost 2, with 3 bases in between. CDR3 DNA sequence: TGTGCCAGCAGTTTAGGCGCCTACAATGAGCAGTTCTTC. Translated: CASSLGAYNEQFF.

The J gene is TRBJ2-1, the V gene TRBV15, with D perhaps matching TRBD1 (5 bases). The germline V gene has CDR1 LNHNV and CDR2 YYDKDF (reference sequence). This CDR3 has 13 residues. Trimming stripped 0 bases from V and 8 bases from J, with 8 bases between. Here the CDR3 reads CATSRDQGYEQFF. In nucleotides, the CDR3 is TGTGCCACCAGCAGAGATCAGGGTTATGAGCAGTTCTTC.

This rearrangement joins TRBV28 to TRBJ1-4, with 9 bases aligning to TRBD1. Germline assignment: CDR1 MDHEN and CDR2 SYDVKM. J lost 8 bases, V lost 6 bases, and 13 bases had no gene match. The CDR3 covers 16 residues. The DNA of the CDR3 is TGTGCCAGCAGGAACCGGGACAGGGCCCAAGGGGAAAAACTGTTTTTT. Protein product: CASRNRDRAQGEKLFF.

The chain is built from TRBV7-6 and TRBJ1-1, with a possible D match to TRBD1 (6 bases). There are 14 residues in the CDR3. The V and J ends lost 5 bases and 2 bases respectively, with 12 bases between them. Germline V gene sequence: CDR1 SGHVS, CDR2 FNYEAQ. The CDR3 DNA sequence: TGTGCCAGCAGCCCGACAGGAATTAACACTGAAGCTTTCTTT. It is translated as CASSPTGINTEAFF.

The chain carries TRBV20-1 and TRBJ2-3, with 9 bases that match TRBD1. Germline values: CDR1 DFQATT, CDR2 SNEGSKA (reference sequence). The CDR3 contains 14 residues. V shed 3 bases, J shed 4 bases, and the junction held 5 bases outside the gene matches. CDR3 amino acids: CSASAGTGPDTQYF. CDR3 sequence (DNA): TGCAGTGCTAGTGCCGGGACAGGGCCAGATACGCAGTATTTT.

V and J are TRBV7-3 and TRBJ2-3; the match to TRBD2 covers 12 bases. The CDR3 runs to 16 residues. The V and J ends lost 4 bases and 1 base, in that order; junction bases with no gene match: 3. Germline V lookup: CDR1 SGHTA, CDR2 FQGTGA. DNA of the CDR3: TGTGCCAGCAGCTCCCGACTAGCGGGGGGCACAGATACGCAGTATTTT. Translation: CASSSRLAGGTDTQYF.

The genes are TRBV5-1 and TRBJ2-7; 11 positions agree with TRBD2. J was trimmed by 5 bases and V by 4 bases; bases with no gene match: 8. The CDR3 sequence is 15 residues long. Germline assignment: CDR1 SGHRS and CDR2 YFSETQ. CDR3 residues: CASSVPGLADHEQYF. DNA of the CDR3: TGCGCCAGCAGCGTTCCGGGACTAGCGGACCACGAGCAGTACTTC.

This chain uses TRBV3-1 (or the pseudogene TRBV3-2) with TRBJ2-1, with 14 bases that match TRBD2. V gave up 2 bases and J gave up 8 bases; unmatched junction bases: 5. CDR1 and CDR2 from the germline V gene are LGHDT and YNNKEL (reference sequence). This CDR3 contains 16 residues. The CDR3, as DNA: TGTGCCAGCAGCCAAAAGGGACTAGCGGGAGTTGATGAGCAGTTCTTC. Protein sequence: CASSQKGLAGVDEQFF.

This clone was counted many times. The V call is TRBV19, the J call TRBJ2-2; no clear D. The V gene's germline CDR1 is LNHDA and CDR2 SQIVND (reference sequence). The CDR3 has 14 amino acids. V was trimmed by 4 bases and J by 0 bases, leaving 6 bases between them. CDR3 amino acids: CASSTLSNTGELFF. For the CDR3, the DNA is TGTGCCAGTAGTACCCTATCGAACACCGGGGAGCTGTTTTTT.

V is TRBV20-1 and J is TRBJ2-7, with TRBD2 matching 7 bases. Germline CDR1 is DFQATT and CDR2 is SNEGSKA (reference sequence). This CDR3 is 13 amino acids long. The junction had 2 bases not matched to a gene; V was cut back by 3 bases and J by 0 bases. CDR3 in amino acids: CSASGDYSYEQYF. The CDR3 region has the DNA TGCAGTGCTAGTGGGGACTACTCCTACGAGCAGTACTTC.

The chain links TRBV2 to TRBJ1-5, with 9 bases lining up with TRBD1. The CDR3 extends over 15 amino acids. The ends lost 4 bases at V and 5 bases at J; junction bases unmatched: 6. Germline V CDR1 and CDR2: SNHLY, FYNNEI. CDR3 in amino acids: CASSAPGQGDQPQHF. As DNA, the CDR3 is TGTGCCAGCAGTGCCCCGGGACAGGGAGATCAGCCCCAGCATTTT.

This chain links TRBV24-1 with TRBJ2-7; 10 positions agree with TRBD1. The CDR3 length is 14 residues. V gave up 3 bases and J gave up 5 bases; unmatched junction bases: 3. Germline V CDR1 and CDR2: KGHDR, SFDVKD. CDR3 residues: CATSDGTGVHEQYF. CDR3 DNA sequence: TGTGCCACCAGTGATGGGACAGGGGTCCACGAGCAGTACTTC.

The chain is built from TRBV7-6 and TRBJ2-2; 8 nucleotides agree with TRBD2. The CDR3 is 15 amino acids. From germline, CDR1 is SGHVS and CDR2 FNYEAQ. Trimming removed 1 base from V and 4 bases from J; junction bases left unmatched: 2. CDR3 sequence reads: CASSLERGGTGELFF. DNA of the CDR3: TGTGCCAGCAGCTTAGAACGGGGGGGCACCGGGGAGCTGTTTTTT.

CDR3 amino acids: CASSSSTGDQPQHF. The CDR3 nucleotides read TGTGCCAGCAGTTCCTCCACAGGGGATCAGCCCCAGCATTTT. J is TRBJ1-5 and V is TRBV6-2 or TRBV6-3; the match to TRBD1 covers 7 bases. This CDR3 region has 14 residues. Unmatched junction bases numbered 5, after V lost 4 bases and J lost 5 bases. Germline CDR1 reads MNHEY; CDR2 reads SVGEGT.

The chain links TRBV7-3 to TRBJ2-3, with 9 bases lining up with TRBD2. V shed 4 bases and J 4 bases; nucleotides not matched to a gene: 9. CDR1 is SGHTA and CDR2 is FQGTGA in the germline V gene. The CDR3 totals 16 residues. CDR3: CASSSTGGGAADTQYF. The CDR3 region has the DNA TGTGCCAGCAGCTCCACAGGCGGGGGGGCCGCAGATACGCAGTATTTT.

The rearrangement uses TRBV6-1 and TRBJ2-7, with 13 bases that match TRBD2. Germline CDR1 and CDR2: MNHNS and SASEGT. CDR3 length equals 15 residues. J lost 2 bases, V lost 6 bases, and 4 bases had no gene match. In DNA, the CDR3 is TGTGCCAGCAGCCTTACTAGCGGGAGGGCCTACGAGCAGTACTTC. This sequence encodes CASSLTSGRAYEQYF.

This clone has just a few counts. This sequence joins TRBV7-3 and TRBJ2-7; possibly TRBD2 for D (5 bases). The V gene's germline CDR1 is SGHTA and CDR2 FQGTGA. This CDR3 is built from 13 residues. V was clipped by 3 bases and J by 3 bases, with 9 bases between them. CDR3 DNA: TGTGCCAGCAGCTTCCCCGGGAACTACGAGCAGTACTTC. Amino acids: CASSFPGNYEQYF.

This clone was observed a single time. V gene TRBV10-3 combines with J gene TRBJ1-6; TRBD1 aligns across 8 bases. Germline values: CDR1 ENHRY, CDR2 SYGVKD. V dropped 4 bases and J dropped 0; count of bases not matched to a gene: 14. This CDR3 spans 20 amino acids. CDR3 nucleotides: TGTGCCATCAGTGGGGGGTTAACACAGGGGGAGAGCTCCTATAATTCACCCCTCCACTTT. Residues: CAISGGLTQGESSYNSPLHF.

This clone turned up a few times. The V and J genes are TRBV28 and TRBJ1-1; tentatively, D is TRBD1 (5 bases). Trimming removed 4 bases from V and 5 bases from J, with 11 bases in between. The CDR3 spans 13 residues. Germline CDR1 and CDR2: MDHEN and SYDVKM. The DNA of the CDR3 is TGTGCCAGCAGTTCAGGGTATAGGACTGAAGCTTTCTTT. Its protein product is CASSSGYRTEAFF.

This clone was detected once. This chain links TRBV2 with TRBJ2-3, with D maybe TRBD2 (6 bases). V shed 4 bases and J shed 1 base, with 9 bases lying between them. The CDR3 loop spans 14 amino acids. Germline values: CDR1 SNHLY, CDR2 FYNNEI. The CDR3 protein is CASSVGTRTDTQYF. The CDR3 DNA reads TGTGCCAGCAGTGTGGGGACTCGCACAGATACGCAGTATTTT.

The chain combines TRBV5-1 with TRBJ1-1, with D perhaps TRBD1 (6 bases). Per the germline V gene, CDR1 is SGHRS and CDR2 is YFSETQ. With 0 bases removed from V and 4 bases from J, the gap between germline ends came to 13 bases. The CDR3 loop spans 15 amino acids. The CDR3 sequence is CASSLDGEGVTEAFF. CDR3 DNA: TGCGCCAGCAGCTTGGACGGGGAGGGGGTCACTGAAGCTTTCTTT. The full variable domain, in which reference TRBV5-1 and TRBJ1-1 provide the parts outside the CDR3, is KAGVTQTPRYLIKTRGQQVTLSCSPISGHRSVSWYQQTPGQGLQFLFEYFSETQRNKGNFPGRFSGRQFSNSRSEMNVSTLELGDSALYLCASSLDGEGVTEAFFGQGTRLTVV.

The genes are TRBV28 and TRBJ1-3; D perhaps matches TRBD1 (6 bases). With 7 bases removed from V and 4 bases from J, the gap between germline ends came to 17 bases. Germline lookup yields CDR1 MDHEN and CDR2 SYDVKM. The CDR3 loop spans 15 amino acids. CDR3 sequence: CASNDGQSEGNTIYF. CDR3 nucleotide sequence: TGTGCCAGCAACGACGGACAGAGTGAGGGAAACACCATATATTTT.

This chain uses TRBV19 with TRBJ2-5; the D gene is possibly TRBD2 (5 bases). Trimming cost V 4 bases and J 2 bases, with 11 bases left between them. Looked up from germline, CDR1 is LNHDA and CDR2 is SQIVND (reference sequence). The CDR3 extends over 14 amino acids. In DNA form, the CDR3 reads TGTGCCAGTAGTACGAGAGCGGCTCAAGAGACCCAGTACTTC. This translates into CASSTRAAQETQYF.